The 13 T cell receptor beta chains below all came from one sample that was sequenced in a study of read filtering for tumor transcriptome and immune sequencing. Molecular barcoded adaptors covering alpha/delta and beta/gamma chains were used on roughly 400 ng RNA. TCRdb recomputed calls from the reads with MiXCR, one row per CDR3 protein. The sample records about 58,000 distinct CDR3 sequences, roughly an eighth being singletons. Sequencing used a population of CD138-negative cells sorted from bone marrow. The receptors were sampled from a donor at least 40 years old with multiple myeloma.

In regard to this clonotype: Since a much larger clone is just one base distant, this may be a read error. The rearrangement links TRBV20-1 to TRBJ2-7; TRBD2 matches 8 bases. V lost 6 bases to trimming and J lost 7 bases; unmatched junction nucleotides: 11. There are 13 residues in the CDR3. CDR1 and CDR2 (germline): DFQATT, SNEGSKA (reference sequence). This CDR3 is CSARRGALNEQYF. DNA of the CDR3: TGCAGTGCCCGGCGGGGGGCCCTCAATGAGCAGTACTTC.

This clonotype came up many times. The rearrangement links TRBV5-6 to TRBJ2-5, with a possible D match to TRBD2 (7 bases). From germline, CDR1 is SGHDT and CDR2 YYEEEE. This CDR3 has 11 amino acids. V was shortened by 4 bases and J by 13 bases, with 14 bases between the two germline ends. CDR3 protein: CASSRGGPWYF. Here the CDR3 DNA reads TGTGCCAGCAGCAGGGGGGGCCCTTGGTACTTC.

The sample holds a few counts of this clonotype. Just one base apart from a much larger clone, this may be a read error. The DNA of the CDR3 is TGTGCCACTAGCCGGGGAATAAGGCGGGAGCTGTTTTTT. Protein product: CATSRGIRRELFF. The chain uses TRBV24-1 and TRBJ2-2; maybe TRBD2 (5 bases). V was shortened by 10 bases and J by 9 bases, with 17 bases between the two germline ends. The CDR3 is 13 residues long. Germline-derived CDR1 and CDR2 are KGHDR and SFDVKD.

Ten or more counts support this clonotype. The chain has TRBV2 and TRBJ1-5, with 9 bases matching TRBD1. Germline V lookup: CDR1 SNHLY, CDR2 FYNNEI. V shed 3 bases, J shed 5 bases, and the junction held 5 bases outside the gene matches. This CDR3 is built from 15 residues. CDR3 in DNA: TGTGCCAGCAGTGACGGGACAGGGAGATATCAGCCCCAGCATTTT. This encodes CASSDGTGRYQPQHF.

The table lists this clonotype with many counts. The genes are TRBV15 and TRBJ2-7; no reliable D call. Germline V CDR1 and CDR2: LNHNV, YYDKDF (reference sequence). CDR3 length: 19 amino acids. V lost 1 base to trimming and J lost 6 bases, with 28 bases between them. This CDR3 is CATSRVIVHSELNSVEQYF. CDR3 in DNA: TGTGCCACCAGCAGAGTCATTGTCCACAGTGAGCTAAATTCCGTCGAGCAGTACTTC.

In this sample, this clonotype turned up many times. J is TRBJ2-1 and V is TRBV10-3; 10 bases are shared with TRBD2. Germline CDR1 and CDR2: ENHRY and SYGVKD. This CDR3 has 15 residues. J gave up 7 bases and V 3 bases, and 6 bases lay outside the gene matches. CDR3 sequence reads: CAISESGGALNEQFF. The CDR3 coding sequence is TGTGCCATCAGTGAAAGCGGGGGGGCCCTTAATGAGCAGTTCTTC.

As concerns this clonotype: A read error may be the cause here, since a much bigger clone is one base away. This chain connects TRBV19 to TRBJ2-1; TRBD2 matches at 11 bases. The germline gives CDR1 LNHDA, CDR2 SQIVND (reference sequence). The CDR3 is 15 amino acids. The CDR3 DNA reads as TGTGCCAGTAGCGAACCTAGCGGGGGGAGACATGAGCAGTCCTTC. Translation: CASSEPSGGRHEQSF.

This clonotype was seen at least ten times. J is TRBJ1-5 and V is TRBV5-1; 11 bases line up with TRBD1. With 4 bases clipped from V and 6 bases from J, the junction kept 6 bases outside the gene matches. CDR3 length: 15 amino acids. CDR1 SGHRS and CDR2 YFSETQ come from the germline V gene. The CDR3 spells CASSPGQGAAQPQHF. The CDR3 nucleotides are TGCGCCAGCAGCCCCGGACAGGGGGCGGCTCAGCCCCAGCATTTT.

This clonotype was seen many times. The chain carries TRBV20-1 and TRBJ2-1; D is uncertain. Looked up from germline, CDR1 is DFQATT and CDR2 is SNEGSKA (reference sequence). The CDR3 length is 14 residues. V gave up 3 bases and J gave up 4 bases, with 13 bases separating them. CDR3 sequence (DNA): TGCAGTGCTAGTTTTCTAGGCCCTTACAATGAGCAGTTCTTC. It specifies CSASFLGPYNEQFF.

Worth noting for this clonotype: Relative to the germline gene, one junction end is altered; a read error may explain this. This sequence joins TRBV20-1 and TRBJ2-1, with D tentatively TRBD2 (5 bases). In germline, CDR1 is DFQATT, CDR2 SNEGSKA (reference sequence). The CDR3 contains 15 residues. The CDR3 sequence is CSAREDLPGSNEQFF. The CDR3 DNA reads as TGCAGCGCTAGAGAGGACTTGCCGGGATCCAATGAGCAGTTCTTC.

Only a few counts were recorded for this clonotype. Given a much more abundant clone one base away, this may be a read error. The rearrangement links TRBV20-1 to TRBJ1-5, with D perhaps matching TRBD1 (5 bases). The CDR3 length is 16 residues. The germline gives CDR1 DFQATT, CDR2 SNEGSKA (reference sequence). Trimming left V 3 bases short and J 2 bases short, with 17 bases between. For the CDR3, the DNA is TGCAGTGCTAGGCCATCCTGGGGCGGGGGCAATCAGCCCCAGCATTTT. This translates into CSARPSWGGGNQPQHF.

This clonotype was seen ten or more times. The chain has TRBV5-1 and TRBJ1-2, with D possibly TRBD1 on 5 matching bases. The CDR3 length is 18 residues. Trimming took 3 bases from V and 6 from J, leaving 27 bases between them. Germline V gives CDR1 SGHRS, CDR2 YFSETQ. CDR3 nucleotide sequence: TGCGCCAGCAGCTCATGGCCTACACCGTCGGGGGAGGTCGATGGCTACACCTTC. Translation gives CASSSWPTPSGEVDGYTF.

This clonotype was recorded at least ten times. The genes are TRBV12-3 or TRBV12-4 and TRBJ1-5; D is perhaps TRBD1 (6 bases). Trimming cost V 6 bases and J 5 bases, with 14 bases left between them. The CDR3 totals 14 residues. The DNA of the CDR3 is TGTGCCAGCAGCCCCCGGGACACGTATCAGCCCCAGCATTTT. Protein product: CASSPRDTYQPQHF.